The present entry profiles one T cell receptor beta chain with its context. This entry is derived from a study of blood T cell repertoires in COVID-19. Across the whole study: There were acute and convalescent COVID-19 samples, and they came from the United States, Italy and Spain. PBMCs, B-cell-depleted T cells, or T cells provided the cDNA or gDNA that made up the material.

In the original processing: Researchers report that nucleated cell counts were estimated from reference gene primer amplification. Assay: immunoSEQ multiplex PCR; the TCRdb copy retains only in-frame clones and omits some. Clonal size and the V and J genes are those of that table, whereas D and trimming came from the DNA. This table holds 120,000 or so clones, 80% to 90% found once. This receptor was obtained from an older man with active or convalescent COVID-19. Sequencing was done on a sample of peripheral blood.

The CDR3 bases are TGTGCCAGTAGTCCTGGATCGGGGGGCAATCAGCCCCAGCATTTT. It encodes CASSPGSGGNQPQHF. The gene calls are TRBV19 and TRBJ1-5, with D possibly matching TRBD1 (5 bases). The CDR3 loop spans 15 amino acids. V was cut by 5 bases and J by 2 bases, with 13 bases left in between. Germline V CDR1 and CDR2: LNHDA, SQIVND (reference sequence). Looking up the rest from reference TRBV19 and TRBJ1-5 gives the full variable domain: DGGITQSPKYLFRKEGQNVTLSCEQNLNHDAMYWYRQDPGQGLRLIYYSQIVNDFQKGDIAEGYSVSREKKESFPLTVTSAQKNPTAFYLCASSPGSGGNQPQHFGDGTRLSIL.